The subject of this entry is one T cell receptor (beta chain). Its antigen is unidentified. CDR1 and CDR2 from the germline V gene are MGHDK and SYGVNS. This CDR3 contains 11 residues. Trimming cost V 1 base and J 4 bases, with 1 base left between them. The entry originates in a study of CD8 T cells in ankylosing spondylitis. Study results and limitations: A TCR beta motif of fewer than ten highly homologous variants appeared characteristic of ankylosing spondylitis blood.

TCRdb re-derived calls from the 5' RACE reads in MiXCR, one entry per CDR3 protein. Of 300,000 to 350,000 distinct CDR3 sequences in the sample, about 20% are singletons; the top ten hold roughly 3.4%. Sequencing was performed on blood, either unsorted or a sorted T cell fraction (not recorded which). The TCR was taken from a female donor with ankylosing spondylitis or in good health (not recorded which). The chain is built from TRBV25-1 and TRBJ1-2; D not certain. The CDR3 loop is CASSEFYGYTF. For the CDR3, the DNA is TGTGCCAGCAGTGAATTCTATGGCTACACCTTC.